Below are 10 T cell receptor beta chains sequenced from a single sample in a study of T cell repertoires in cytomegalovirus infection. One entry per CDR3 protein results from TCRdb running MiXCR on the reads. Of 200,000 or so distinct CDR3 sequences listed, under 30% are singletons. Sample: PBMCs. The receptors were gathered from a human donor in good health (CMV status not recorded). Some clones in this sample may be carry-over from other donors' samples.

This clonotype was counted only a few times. CDR3 DNA: TGTGCCAGCAGCTTACCTTCTTCGGCTACGCAGTATTTT. It codes for CASSLPSSATQYF. The chain links TRBV7-2 to TRBJ2-3; D is undetermined. CDR3 length equals 13 residues. V was trimmed by 2 bases and J by 8 bases, leaving 11 bases between them. Germline values: CDR1 SGHTA, CDR2 FQGNSA.

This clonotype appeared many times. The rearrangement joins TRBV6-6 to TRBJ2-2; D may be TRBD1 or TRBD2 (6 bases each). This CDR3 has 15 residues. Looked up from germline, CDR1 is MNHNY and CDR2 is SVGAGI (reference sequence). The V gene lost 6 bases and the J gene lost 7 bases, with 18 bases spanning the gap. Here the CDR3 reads CASSHATGAGGELFF. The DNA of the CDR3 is TGTGCCAGCAGCCATGCCACGGGGGCAGGCGGGGAGCTGTTTTTT.

CDR3 sequence (DNA): TGCAGCGACGGACAGTGGCAGGTGACTGAAGCTTTCTTT. Translating it yields CSDGQWQVTEAFF. This chain uses TRBV29-1 with TRBJ1-1, with D maybe TRBD1 (6 bases). The germline V gene encodes CDR1 SQVTM and CDR2 ANQGSEA. Deletions cut 7 bases from V and 5 bases from J, with 17 bases between. The CDR3 loop spans 13 amino acids. Full variable domain (outside the CDR3, taken from reference TRBV29-1 and TRBJ1-1): SAVISQKPSRDICQRGTSLTIQCQVDSQVTMMFWYRQQPGQSLTLIATANQGSEATYESGFVIDKFPISRPNLTFSTLTVSNMSPEDSSIYLCSDGQWQVTEAFFGQGTRLTVV.

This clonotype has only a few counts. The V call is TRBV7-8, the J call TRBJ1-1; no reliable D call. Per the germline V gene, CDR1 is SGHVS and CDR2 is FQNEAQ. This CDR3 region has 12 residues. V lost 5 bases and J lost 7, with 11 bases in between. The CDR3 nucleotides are TGTGCCAGCAGCCATGGGGAGGGTGAAGCTTTCTTT. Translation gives CASSHGEGEAFF.

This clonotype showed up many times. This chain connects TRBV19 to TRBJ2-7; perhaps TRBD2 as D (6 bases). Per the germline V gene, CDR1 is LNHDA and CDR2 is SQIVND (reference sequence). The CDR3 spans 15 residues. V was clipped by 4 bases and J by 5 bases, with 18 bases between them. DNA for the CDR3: TGTGCCAGTAGTAGAACGGGAGAGTCCGGGAACGAGCAGTACTTC. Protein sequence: CASSRTGESGNEQYF.

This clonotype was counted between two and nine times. CDR3 sequence reads: CAISEGQGANEQFF. CDR3 nucleotides: TGTGCCATCAGTGAGGGGCAGGGGGCTAATGAGCAGTTCTTC. The V and J genes are TRBV10-3 and TRBJ2-1; 8 bases are shared with TRBD1. The ends lost 2 bases at V and 7 bases at J; junction bases unmatched: 4. This CDR3 has 14 amino acids. Germline lookup yields CDR1 ENHRY and CDR2 SYGVKD.

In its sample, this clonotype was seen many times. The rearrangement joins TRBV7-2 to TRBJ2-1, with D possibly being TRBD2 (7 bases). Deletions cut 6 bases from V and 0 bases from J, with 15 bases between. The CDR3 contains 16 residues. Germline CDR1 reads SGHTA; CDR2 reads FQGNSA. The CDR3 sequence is CASSGGGSSSYNEQFF. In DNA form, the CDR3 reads TGTGCCAGCAGTGGGGGGGGCTCGAGCTCCTACAATGAGCAGTTCTTC.

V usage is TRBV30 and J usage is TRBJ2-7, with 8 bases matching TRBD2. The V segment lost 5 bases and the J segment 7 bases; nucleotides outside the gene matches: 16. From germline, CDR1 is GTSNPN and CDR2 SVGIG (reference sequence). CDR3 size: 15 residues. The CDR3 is CAWGTRTSKRREQYF. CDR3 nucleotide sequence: TGTGCCTGGGGTACCAGGACTAGCAAACGCAGAGAGCAGTACTTC.

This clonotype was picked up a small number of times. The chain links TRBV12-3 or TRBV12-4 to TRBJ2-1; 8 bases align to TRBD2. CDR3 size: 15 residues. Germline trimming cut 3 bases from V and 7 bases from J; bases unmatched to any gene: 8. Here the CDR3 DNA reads TGTGCCAGCAGTTTCTGGGGGGGCGGGGGGAATGAGCAGTTCTTC. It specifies CASSFWGGGGNEQFF.

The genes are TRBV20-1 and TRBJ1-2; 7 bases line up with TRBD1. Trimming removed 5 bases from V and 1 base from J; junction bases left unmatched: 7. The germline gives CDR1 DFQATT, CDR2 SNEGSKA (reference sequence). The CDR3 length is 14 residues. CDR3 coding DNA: TGCAGTGCTTCGACCGGGACAGTTAACTATGGCTACACCTTC. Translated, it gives CSASTGTVNYGYTF.